This T cell receptor beta chain was recovered during a study of T cell responses to AZD1222 COVID-19 vaccine. Pooling of second doses given at about 4 or about 12 weeks was done. As regards this clone: What it binds is not known.

Regarding the study as a whole: Nearly half of spike-specific TCRs reportedly go after variant regions that carry no mutations. Sampled repertoires all dated from after the peak T cell response. Females outnumbered males among donors, who were mostly white British; clonal diversity was possibly underestimated.

Generated by immunoSEQ multiplex PCR, the TCRdb table keeps only in-frame clones and is missing some. The repertoire holds fewer than 150,000 clones, with 90% to 95% as singletons. This clonotype was sampled from an adult who received the AZD1222 COVID-19 vaccine. The material sequenced was peripheral blood, taken 28 days after the second AZD1222 dose.

The DNA for the CDR3 is TGTGCCAGCAGCTTGGGTGGGACTAGCGGGTCCTACGAGCAGTACTTC. Translating gives CASSLGGTSGSYEQYF. V gene TRBV5-4 combines with J gene TRBJ2-7, with 12 bases aligning to TRBD2. V shed 0 bases and J 1 base; nucleotides not matched to a gene: 2. The germline V gene encodes CDR1 SGHNT and CDR2 YYREEE (reference sequence). The CDR3 spans 16 residues. Combining the CDR3 with reference TRBV5-4 and TRBJ2-7 gives the whole variable domain ETGVTQSPTHLIKTRGQQVTLRCSSQSGHNTVSWYQQALGQGPQFIFQYYREEENGRGNFPPRFSGLQFPNYSSELNVNALELDDSALYLCASSLGGTSGSYEQYFGPGTRLTVT.